The rows below give T cell receptor beta chains drawn from one sample of a study of human T cells and chemical hapten exposure. TCRdb recomputed calls from the RACE reads with MiXCR, one row per CDR3 protein. The data show 65,000 to 100,000 distinct CDR3 sequences, about 6.6% seen once. The source was whole blood, collected in connection with sensitization to the hapten diphenylcyclopropenone (DPC). These receptor sequences come from a woman aged 25 to 45 with alopecia areata. Some clones in this sample may be carry-over from other donors' samples. Each CDR3 is given without its conserved first and last residue. The order of the fields is V gene, clone size, CDR3 protein. Clone size is shown for a subset of rows, as once, few, many or a class of expanded clone.

V gene: TRBV29-1
clone size: few
CDR3 protein: SVAGGENTIY

V gene: TRBV3-1
clone size: NA
CDR3 protein: ASSQTPDLKSYEQY

V gene: TRBV7-9
clone size: few
CDR3 protein: ASSLEERTEAF

V gene: TRBV10-3
clone size: many
CDR3 protein: AISEGQGGTDTQY

V gene: TRBV4-1
clone size: few
CDR3 protein: ASSQDRLAYEQF

V gene: TRBV5-1
clone size: many
CDR3 protein: ASSPGLVDQETQY

V gene: TRBV18
clone size: many
CDR3 protein: ASSPESGVDTGELF

V gene: TRBV7-2
clone size: many
CDR3 protein: ASSLVEDTQY

V gene: TRBV6-9
clone size: few
CDR3 protein: ASKGGHGELF

V gene: TRBV7-9
clone size: many
CDR3 protein: ASSLVAPRAEAF

V gene: TRBV7-2
clone size: once
CDR3 protein: ANSLLTGASYEQY

V gene: TRBV29-1
clone size: many
CDR3 protein: SVVPLRRQLTDTQY

V gene: TRBV7-9
clone size: NA
CDR3 protein: ASSPGTVQETQY

V gene: TRBV7-2
clone size: many
CDR3 protein: ASSLEGPTDTQY

V gene: TRBV30
clone size: many
CDR3 protein: AWSSSIEEQF

V gene: TRBV7-3
clone size: many
CDR3 protein: ASSRGGGGTDTQY

V gene: TRBV2
clone size: many
CDR3 protein: ASSVQRDTQY

V gene: TRBV27
clone size: NA
CDR3 protein: ATTGRGTGELF

V gene: TRBV6-2/TRBV6-3
clone size: many
CDR3 protein: ASNNGRAGEAF

V gene: TRBV20-1
clone size: NA
CDR3 protein: SATVPRYNYGYT

V gene: TRBV21-1
clone size: few
CDR3 protein: ASSNVPGQGRNEKLF

V gene: TRBV7-9
clone size: many
CDR3 protein: ASTYDRVGTEAF

V gene: TRBV7-8
clone size: NA
CDR3 protein: ASSFEGNNSPLH

V gene: TRBV12-3/TRBV12-4
clone size: many
CDR3 protein: ASSFEVLGSPNSPLH

V gene: TRBV10-3
clone size: few
CDR3 protein: AISPTEGLALEVLSTDTQY

V gene: TRBV7-7
clone size: many
CDR3 protein: ASSQGSSTDTQY

V gene: TRBV7-2
clone size: many
CDR3 protein: ASSSTSSSYNEQF

V gene: TRBV15
clone size: many
CDR3 protein: ATSRSLAPYNEQF

V gene: TRBV3-1
clone size: many
CDR3 protein: ASSQLQGAAGYT

V gene: TRBV6-1
clone size: NA
CDR3 protein: ASTSQGDVGELF

V gene: TRBV2
clone size: many
CDR3 protein: ASSGWLAGGDNEQF

V gene: TRBV20-1
clone size: many
CDR3 protein: SARPENTEAF

V gene: TRBV29-1
clone size: many
CDR3 protein: SVGGQGGYEQY

V gene: TRBV29-1
clone size: many
CDR3 protein: SVGGSGQSNYGYT

V gene: TRBV12-3/TRBV12-4
clone size: many
CDR3 protein: ASSRQGSGSYEQY

V gene: TRBV5-1
clone size: many
CDR3 protein: ASSLAYSQETQY

V gene: TRBV30
clone size: many
CDR3 protein: AWRWDRDTEAF

V gene: TRBV20-1
clone size: NA
CDR3 protein: SADDGGGGY

V gene: TRBV2
clone size: few
CDR3 protein: ASSGRLGSTEAF

V gene: TRBV24-1
clone size: many
CDR3 protein: ATSDGLEAF